Below, 2 T cell receptor beta chains from the same sample are listed, as sequenced in a study of cytomegalovirus exposure and HLA in healthy donors. This table comes from immunoSEQ multiplex PCR, and its TCRdb copy is limited to in-frame clones, with some not included. The sample includes fewer than 250,000 clones, over 80% of them seen just once. Material for sequencing was PBMCs. The receptors come from a woman aged 25 to 39 in good health and CMV-seropositive.

The chain couples TRBV6-5 to TRBJ1-4, with TRBD1 as a possible D gene (6 bases). The length of the CDR3 is 15 residues. Looked up from germline, CDR1 is MNHEY and CDR2 is SVGAGI. The V end lost 6 bases, the J end lost 0 bases, and 11 bases lay between the germline ends. CDR3 DNA sequence: TGTGCCAGCAGGGTTAACAGGGCAACTAATGAAAAACTGTTTTTT. Amino acids: CASRVNRATNEKLFF.

V is TRBV30 and J is TRBJ1-5; the D gene is possibly TRBD1 (6 bases). Germline V gives CDR1 GTSNPN, CDR2 SVGIG (reference sequence). This CDR3 spans 15 amino acids. Trimming left V 1 base short and J 4 bases short, with 14 bases between. The CDR3 DNA reads TGTGCCTGGAGTGCCGGACAGCCGGGGAATCAGCCCCAGCATTTT. Its protein product is CAWSAGQPGNQPQHF.